This TCR beta chain was identified in a study of T cell clonality in common variable immunodeficiency. Study-wide findings and caveats: CVID subjects showed higher TCRbeta clonality than healthy controls. Reportedly, TCR beta sequences from common variable immunodeficiency showed fewer deletions and N-nucleotide insertions.

The CDR3 is made up of 16 amino acids. V dropped 5 bases and J dropped 4; count of bases not matched to a gene: 15. The germline CDR1 and CDR2 sequences are DFQATT and SNEGSKA (reference sequence). Sequencing input was equivalent genomic DNA from CVID and controls. Data came from immunoSEQ multiplex PCR; TCRdb stores just in-frame clones and leaves some out. The sample presents under 45,000 clones, none singletons. This clone has a count of ten or more. The antigen remains unidentified. The read halts 3 residues ahead of the CDR3 end, with the missing end drawn from the germline J gene. Most patients and controls had Caucasian heritage.

The sequencing input was peripheral blood mononuclear cells. The origin of this receptor is a person aged 18 to 70 in good health. This chain joins TRBV20-1 and TRBJ2-3; 7 nucleotides agree with TRBD2. This CDR3 reads CSASPTTSVRSDTQYF. The sequenced part of the CDR3 DNA is TGCAGTGCTTCCCCCACTACTAGCGTAAGGTCAGATACG.